One and the same sample provided the 12 T cell receptor beta chains below, sequenced in a study of technical replicates of blood from a handful of donors (dated by TCRdb to 2015 to 2018). The library came from the immunoSEQ multiplex PCR assay. Imported from immuneACCESS, the table was reduced by TCRdb to in-frame sequences with V and J called. These copies leave out some clones; in studies compared against another copy, an unresolved V gene accounts for under half, and the cause of the remainder is not known. For this sample the table gives tens of thousands of clones, of which just under 95% were detected only once. Under 0.35% of the sample rests with the top ten. The sample taken for sequencing was T cells isolated from PBMCs. The receptors come from a human donor in good health.

The CDR3 nucleotides read TGTGCCAGCAGCTCGAGCGGGGCCTGGGCTAACTATGGCTACACCTTC. This codes for CASSSSGAWANYGYTF. This chain connects TRBV7-2 to TRBJ1-2; perhaps TRBD1 as D (5 bases). The CDR3 has 16 residues. Trimming took 4 bases from V and 0 from J, leaving 15 bases between them. Germline CDR1 and CDR2: SGHTA and FQGNSA. Full variable domain (missing parts from reference TRBV7-2 and TRBJ1-2): GAGVSQSPSNKVTEKGKDVELRCDPISGHTALYWYRQSLGQGLEFLIYFQGNSAPDKSGLPSDRFSAERTGGSVSTLTIQRTQQEDSAVYLCASSSSGAWANYGYTFGSGTRLTVV.

CDR3 DNA sequence: TGTGCCAGCAGTTTATGGGCAGGGTTCCCCCAACTGTTTTTT. This encodes CASSLWAGFPQLFF. The chain recombines TRBV27 with TRBJ1-4, with D possibly TRBD1 on 5 matching bases. Trimming removed 1 base from V and 12 bases from J, with 15 bases in between. The V gene's germline CDR1 is MNHEY and CDR2 SMNVEV (reference sequence). The CDR3 length is 14 residues.

The chain employs TRBV29-1 and TRBJ2-7; 10 nucleotides line up with TRBD1. Unmatched junction bases numbered 5, after V lost 2 bases and J lost 4 bases. This CDR3 is 14 amino acids long. CDR1 is SQVTM and CDR2 is ANQGSEA in the germline V gene. The CDR3 sequence is CSVENRDRGYEQYF. The CDR3 nucleotides are TGCAGCGTTGAAAACCGGGACAGGGGTTACGAGCAGTACTTC.

V gene TRBV5-1 combines with J gene TRBJ2-1; 12 bases are a match to TRBD2. V dropped 5 bases and J dropped 0; count of bases not matched to a gene: 3. Germline loops: CDR1 SGHRS, CDR2 YFSETQ. The CDR3 consists of 16 residues. CDR3 in DNA: TGCGCCAGCAGATTGACTAGCGGGGGCTCCTACAATGAGCAGTTCTTC. It encodes CASRLTSGGSYNEQFF.

This clone has a single count. The chain combines TRBV4-1 with TRBJ1-2; TRBD1 aligns across 8 bases. In germline, CDR1 is MGHRA, CDR2 YSYEKL. Unmatched junction bases numbered 7, after V lost 4 bases and J lost 0 bases. The CDR3 length is 16 residues. This chain's CDR3 is CASSPELTGANYGYTF. CDR3 nucleotides: TGCGCCAGCAGCCCGGAGTTGACAGGGGCTAACTATGGCTACACCTTC.

The gene calls are TRBV30 and TRBJ2-5; D perhaps matches TRBD2 (5 bases). Germline lookup yields CDR1 GTSNPN and CDR2 SVGIG (reference sequence). V was pared by 3 bases and J by 5 bases, with 19 bases between. This CDR3 spans 15 amino acids. DNA for the CDR3: TGTGCCTGGAGGGACTTAGGACTCCCAATGGAGACCCAGTACTTC. Translating gives CAWRDLGLPMETQYF. The whole variable domain, remainder taken from reference TRBV30 and TRBJ2-5, is SQTIHQWPATLVQPVGSPLSLECTVEGTSNPNLYWYRQAAGRGLQLLFYSVGIGQISSEVPQNLSASRPQDRQFILSSKKLLLSDSGFYLCAWRDLGLPMETQYFGPGTRLLVL.

CDR3 bases: TGTGCCAGTAGCCCGGGACTGCTAAAATCAGAGACCCAGTACTTC. This codes for CASSPGLLKSETQYF. The rearrangement links TRBV19 to TRBJ2-5, with a possible D match to TRBD2 (6 bases). CDR1 LNHDA and CDR2 SQIVND come from the germline V gene (reference sequence). V dropped 6 bases and J dropped 4 bases, with 18 bases sitting between them. This CDR3 spans 15 amino acids.

V is TRBV15 and J is TRBJ2-1; a possible D gene is TRBD2 (6 bases). This CDR3 comprises 15 residues. V lost 0 bases and J 2 bases, leaving 8 bases between the germline ends. Germline loops: CDR1 LNHNV, CDR2 YYDKDF (reference sequence). The DNA of the CDR3 is TGTGCCACCAGCAGAGAGGAGGGGACCTACAATGAGCAGTTCTTC. Residues: CATSREEGTYNEQFF.

The rearrangement uses TRBV28 and TRBJ1-1; D unclear. V was shortened by 3 bases and J by 8 bases, with 7 bases between the two germline ends. This CDR3 has 11 amino acids. CDR1 is MDHEN and CDR2 is SYDVKM in the germline V gene. This CDR3 reads CASSFKTEAFF. The CDR3 nucleotides read TGTGCCAGCAGTTTTAAGACAGAAGCTTTCTTT. Based on the CDR3 plus reference TRBV28 and TRBJ1-1, the full variable domain is DVKVTQSSRYLVKRTGEKVFLECVQDMDHENMFWYRQDPGLGLRLIYFSYDVKMKEKGDIPEGYSVSREKKERFSLILESASTNQTSMYLCASSFKTEAFFGQGTRLTVV.

Regarding this clone: The same CDR3 is also encoded by other DNA sequences in this sample. The chain links TRBV19 to TRBJ1-1; D possibly corresponds to TRBD1 (5 bases). V dropped 2 bases and J dropped 4 bases, with 5 bases sitting between them. The length of the CDR3 is 12 residues. Germline CDR1 reads LNHDA; CDR2 reads SQIVND (reference sequence). As DNA, the CDR3 is TGTGCCAGTAGTATAAGGGGCACTGAAGCTTTCTTT. Residues: CASSIRGTEAFF. Filled out from reference TRBV19 and TRBJ1-1, the complete variable domain reads DGGITQSPKYLFRKEGQNVTLSCEQNLNHDAMYWYRQDPGQGLRLIYYSQIVNDFQKGDIAEGYSVSREKKESFPLTVTSAQKNPTAFYLCASSIRGTEAFFGQGTRLTVV.

The chain couples TRBV15 to TRBJ2-1, with 10 bases fitting TRBD1. The length of the CDR3 is 15 residues. The J segment lost 8 bases and the V segment lost 0 bases, leaving 4 bases of the junction unmatched. From germline, CDR1 is LNHNV and CDR2 YYDKDF (reference sequence). CDR3 protein: CATSREGQGIHEQFF. The CDR3 DNA is TGTGCCACCAGCAGAGAGGGACAGGGGATCCATGAGCAGTTCTTC. Using reference TRBV15 and TRBJ2-1 for the parts outside the CDR3, the full variable domain is DAMVIQNPRYQVTQFGKPVTLSCSQTLNHNVMYWYQQKSSQAPKLLFHYYDKDFNNEADTPDNFQSRRPNTSFCFLDIRSPGLGDTAMYLCATSREGQGIHEQFFGPGTRLTVL.

This clone was observed a few times. This chain joins TRBV6-5 and TRBJ1-1; no clear D gene. Trimming removed 1 base at V and 1 base at J, with 4 bases between. Germline lookup yields CDR1 MNHEY and CDR2 SVGAGI. CDR3 size: 13 residues. CDR3 sequence: CASSYFGNTEAFF. CDR3 in DNA: TGTGCCAGCAGTTACTTCGGGAACACTGAAGCTTTCTTT.